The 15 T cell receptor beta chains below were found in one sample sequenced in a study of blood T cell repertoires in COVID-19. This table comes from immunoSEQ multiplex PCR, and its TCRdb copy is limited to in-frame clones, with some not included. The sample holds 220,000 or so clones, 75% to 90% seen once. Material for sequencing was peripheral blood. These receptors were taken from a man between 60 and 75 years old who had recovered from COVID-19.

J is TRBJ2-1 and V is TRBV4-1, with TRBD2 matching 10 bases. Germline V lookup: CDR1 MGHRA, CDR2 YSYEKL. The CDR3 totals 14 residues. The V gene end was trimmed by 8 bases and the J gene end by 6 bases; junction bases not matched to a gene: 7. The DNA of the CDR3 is TGCGCCAGCGGTACCGGACTAGCGGTCAATGAGCAGTTCTTC. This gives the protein CASGTGLAVNEQFF.

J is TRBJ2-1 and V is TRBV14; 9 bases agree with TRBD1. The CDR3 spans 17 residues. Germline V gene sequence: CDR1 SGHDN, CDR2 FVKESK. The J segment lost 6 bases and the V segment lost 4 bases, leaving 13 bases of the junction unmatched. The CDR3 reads CASSRYRGQKNGNEQFF. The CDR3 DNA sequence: TGTGCCAGCAGCCGTTACAGGGGGCAGAAGAACGGCAATGAGCAGTTCTTC. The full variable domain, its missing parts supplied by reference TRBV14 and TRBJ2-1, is EAGVTQFPSHSVIEKGQTVTLRCDPISGHDNLYWYRRVMGKEIKFLLHFVKESKQDESGMPNNRFLAERTGGTYSTLKVQPAELEDSGVYFCASSRYRGQKNGNEQFFGPGTRLTVL.

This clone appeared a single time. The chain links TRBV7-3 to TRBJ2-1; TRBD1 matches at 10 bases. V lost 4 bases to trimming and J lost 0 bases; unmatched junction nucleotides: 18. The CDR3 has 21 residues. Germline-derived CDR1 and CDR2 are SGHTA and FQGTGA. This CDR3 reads CASSSYHNAAGQGGSYNEQFF. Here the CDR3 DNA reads TGTGCCAGCAGCTCATACCATAACGCCGCCGGACAGGGGGGCTCCTACAATGAGCAGTTCTTC.

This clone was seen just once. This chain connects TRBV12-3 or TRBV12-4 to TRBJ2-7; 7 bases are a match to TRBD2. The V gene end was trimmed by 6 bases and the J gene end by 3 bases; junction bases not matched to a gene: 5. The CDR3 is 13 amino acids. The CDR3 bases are TGTGCCAGCAGCCCCGGGACTAACTACGAGCAGTACTTC. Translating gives CASSPGTNYEQYF.

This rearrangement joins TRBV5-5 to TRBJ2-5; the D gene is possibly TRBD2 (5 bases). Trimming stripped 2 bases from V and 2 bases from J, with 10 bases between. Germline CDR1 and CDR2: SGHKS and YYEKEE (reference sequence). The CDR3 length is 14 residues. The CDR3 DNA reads TGTGCCAGCAGCTTCAGTAGCGAGCAAGAGACCCAGTACTTC. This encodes CASSFSSEQETQYF.

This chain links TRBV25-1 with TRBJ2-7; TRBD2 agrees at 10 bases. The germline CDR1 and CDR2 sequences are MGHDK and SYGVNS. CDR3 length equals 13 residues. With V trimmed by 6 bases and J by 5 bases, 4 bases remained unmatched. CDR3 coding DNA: TGTGCCAGCAGCCCTAGCGGGAGCCACGAGCAGTACTTC. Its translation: CASSPSGSHEQYF.

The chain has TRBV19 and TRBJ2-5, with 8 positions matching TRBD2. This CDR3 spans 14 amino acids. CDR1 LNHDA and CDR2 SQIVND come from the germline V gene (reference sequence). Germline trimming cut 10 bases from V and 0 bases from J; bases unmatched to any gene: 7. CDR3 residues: CATSRTSNQETQYF. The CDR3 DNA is TGTGCCACCTCGCGGACTAGCAACCAAGAGACCCAGTACTTC.

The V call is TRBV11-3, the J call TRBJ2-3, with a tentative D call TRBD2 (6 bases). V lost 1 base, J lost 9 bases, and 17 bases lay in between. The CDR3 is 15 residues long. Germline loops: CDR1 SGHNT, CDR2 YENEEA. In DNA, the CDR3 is TGTGCCAGCAGCTTAGGAGGCGGGGCTCAGATAACGCAGTATTTT. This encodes CASSLGGGAQITQYF.

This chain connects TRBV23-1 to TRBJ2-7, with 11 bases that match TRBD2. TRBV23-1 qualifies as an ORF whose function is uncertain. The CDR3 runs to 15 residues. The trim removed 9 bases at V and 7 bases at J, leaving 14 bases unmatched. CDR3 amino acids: CASQRGGLAGLEQYF. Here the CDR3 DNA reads TGCGCCAGTCAAAGGGGAGGACTAGCGGGTCTAGAGCAGTACTTC.

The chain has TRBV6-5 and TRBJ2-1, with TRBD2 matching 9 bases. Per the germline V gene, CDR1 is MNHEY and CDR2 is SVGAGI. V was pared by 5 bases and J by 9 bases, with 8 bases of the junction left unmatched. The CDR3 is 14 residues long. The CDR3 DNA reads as TGTGCCAGCAGTACTAGCGGGTGGGGAGGTGAGCAGTTCTTC. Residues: CASSTSGWGGEQFF.

This CDR3 is CASSYAGTSVIEQFF. In nucleotides, the CDR3 is TGTGCCAGCAGCTATGCCGGGACTAGTGTCATTGAGCAGTTCTTC. The chain employs TRBV11-2 and TRBJ2-1; 8 bases agree with TRBD2. CDR3 length: 15 amino acids. V dropped 4 bases and J dropped 9; count of bases not matched to a gene: 11. Germline CDR1 reads SGHAT; CDR2 reads FQNNGV.

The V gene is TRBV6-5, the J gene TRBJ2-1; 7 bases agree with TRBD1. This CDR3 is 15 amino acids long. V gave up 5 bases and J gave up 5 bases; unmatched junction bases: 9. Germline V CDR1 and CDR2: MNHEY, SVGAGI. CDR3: CASSLTGAFDNEQFF. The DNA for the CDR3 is TGTGCCAGCAGTCTTACAGGGGCTTTTGACAATGAGCAGTTCTTC.

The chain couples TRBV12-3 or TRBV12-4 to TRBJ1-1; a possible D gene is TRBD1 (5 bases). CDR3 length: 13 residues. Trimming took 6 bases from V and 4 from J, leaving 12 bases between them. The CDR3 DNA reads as TGTGCCAGCAGCTGGGGGGGGAGCACTGAAGCTTTCTTT. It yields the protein CASSWGGSTEAFF.

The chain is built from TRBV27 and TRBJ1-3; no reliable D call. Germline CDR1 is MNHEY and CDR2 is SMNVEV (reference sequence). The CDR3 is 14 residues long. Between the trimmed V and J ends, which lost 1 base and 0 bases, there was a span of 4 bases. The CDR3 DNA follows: TGTGCCAGCAGTTTATGGCTCTCTGGAAACACCATATATTTT. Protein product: CASSLWLSGNTIYF.

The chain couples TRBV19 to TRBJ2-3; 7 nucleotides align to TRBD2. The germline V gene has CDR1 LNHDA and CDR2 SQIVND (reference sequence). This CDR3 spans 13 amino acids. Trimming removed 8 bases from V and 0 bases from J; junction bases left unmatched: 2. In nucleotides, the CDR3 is TGTGCCAGTGGGCGGGGGAGCACAGATACGCAGTATTTT. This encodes CASGRGSTDTQYF.